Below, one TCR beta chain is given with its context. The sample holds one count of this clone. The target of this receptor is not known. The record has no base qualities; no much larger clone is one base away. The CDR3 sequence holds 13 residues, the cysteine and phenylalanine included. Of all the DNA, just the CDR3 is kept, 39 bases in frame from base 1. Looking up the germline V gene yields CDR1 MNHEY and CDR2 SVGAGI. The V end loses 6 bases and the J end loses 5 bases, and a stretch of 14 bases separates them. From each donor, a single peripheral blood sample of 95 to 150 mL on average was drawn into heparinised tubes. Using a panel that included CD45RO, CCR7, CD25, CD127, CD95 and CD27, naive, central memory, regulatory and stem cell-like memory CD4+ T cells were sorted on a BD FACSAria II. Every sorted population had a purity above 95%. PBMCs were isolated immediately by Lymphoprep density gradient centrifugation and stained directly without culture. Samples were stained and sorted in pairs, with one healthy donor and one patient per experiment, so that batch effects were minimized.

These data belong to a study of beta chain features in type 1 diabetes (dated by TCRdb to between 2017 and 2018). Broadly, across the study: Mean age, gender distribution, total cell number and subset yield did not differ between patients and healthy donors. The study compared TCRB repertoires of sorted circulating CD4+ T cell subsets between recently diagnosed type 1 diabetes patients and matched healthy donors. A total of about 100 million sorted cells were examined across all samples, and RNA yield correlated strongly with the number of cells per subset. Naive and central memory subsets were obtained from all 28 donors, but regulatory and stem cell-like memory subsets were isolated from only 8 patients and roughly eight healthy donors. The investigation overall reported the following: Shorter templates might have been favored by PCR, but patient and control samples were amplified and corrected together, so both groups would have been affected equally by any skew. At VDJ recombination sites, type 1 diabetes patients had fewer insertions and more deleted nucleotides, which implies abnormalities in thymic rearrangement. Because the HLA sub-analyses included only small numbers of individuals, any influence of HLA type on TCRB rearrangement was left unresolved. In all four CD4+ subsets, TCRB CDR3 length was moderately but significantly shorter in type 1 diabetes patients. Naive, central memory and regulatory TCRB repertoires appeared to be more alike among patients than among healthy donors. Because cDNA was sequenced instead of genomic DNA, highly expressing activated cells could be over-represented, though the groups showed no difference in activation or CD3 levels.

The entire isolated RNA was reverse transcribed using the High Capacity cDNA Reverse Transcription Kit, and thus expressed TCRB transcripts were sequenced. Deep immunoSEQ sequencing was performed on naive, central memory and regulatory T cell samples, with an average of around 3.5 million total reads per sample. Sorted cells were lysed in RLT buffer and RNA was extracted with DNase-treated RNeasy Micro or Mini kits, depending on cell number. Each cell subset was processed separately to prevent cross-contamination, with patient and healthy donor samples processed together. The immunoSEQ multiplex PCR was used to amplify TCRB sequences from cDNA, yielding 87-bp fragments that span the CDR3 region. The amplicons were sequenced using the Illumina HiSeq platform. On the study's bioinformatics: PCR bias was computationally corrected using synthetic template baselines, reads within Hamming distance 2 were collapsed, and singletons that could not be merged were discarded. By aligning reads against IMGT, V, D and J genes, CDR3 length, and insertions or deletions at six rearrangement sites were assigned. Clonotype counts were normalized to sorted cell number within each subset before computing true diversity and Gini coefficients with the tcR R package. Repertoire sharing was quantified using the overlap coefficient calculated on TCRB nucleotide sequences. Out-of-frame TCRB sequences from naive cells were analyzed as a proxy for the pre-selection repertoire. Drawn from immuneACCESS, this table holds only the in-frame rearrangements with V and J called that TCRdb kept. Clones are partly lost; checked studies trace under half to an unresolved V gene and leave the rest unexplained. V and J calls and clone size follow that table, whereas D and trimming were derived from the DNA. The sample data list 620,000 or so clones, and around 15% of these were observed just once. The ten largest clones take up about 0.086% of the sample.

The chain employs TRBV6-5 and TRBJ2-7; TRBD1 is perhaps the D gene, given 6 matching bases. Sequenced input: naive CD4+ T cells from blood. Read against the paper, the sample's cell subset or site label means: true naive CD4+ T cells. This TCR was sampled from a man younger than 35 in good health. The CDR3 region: CASSERQVHEQYF. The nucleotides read TGTGCCAGCAGCGAAAGACAGGTCCACGAGCAGTACTTC.